This entry lists 22 T cell receptor beta chains sequenced from one sample in a study of T cells in Graves' hyperthyroidism and ophthalmopathy. RNA transcripts gave rise to amplified TCR beta CDR3 regions. During a first-round RT-PCR of the TCR CDR3, the HTBI primer set was used. Using its own MiXCR run on the multiplex PCR reads, TCRdb lists one record per CDR3 protein. This sample has around 540,000 distinct CDR3 sequences, with around 42% found just once. The sequenced material came from peripheral blood or thyroid tissue (not recorded which). The receptors shown here come from a woman aged 18-29 years with Graves' hyperthyroidism.

This clonotype appeared once. V gene TRBV29-1 combines with J gene TRBJ2-6; tentative D call: TRBD2 (5 bases). CDR1 is SQVTM and CDR2 is ANQGSEA in the germline V gene. This CDR3 has 18 amino acids. Between the trimmed V and J ends, which lost 6 bases and 0 bases, there was a span of 21 bases. In DNA, the CDR3 is TGCAGCGTGGACGGGAACAGCCCACCTCGCTCTGGGGCCAACGTCCTGACTTTC. Amino acids: CSVDGNSPPRSGANVLTF.

There are many counts of this clonotype. The chain recombines TRBV24-1 with TRBJ1-5, with TRBD1 identical over 8 bases. Trimming took 2 bases from V and 10 from J; bases not matched to a gene: 6. This CDR3 has 14 residues. CDR1 KGHDR and CDR2 SFDVKD come from the germline V gene. The CDR3 is CATSDWGQAAPQHF. In nucleotides, the CDR3 is TGTGCCACCAGTGATTGGGGACAGGCGGCACCCCAGCATTTT.

Of note for this clonotype: Compared with germline, one end of the junction differs, possibly owing to a read error. The V call is TRBV7-9, the J call TRBJ2-7, with a weak D call TRBD2 (6 bases). Per germline, CDR1 SEHNR and CDR2 FQNEAQ (reference sequence). The CDR3 spans 15 residues. CDR3 nucleotides: TGCGCCAGCAGCCAAGTCCGCGGGACCGCCTACGAGCAGTACTTC. Amino acid sequence: CASSQVRGTAYEQYF. The full variable domain, completed using reference TRBV7-9 and TRBJ2-7, is DTGVSQNPRHKITKRGQNVTFRCDPISEHNRLYWYRQTLGQGPEFLTYFQNEAQLEKSRLLSDRFSAERPKGSFSTLEIQRTEQGDSAMYLCASSQVRGTAYEQYFGPGTRLTVT.

This clonotype has a handful of counts. The rearrangement uses TRBV27 and TRBJ1-2; D may be TRBD1 (6 bases). This CDR3 spans 13 amino acids. The germline CDR1 and CDR2 sequences are MNHEY and SMNVEV (reference sequence). Trimming removed 4 bases from V and 1 base from J, with 7 bases in between. The CDR3 coding sequence is TGTGCCAGCAGTTCAGGGGTTAACTATGGCTACACCTTC. This translates into CASSSGVNYGYTF.

This clonotype was detected many times. The V and J genes are TRBV7-2 and TRBJ1-2; maybe TRBD1 (5 bases). Deletions cut 5 bases from V and 0 bases from J, with 16 bases between. The CDR3 is 16 amino acids. The germline gives CDR1 SGHTA, CDR2 FQGNSA. DNA for the CDR3: TGTGCCAGCAGCCCGAGCGGGACCGCCACTAACTATGGCTACACCTTC. This sequence encodes CASSPSGTATNYGYTF.

For this clonotype: At one end the junction does not follow the germline gene, possibly because of a read error. The chain uses TRBV10-2 and TRBJ2-7; D not resolved. Germline values: CDR1 WSHSY, CDR2 SAAADI. The CDR3 contains 8 residues. CDR3 sequence (DNA): TGCGCCAGCAGTGAGCCGTACTTC. The encoded protein is CASSEPYF.

The chain is built from TRBV25-1 and TRBJ1-1, with a possible D match to TRBD1 (6 bases). The germline V gene encodes CDR1 MGHDK and CDR2 SYGVNS. V dropped 0 bases and J dropped 4 bases, with 12 bases sitting between them. The CDR3 spans 15 residues. The CDR3 sequence is CASSEYLGRGTEAFF. In DNA, the CDR3 is TGTGCCAGCAGTGAATATCTCGGCAGGGGCACTGAAGCTTTCTTT.

The chain uses TRBV5-1 and TRBJ1-2; 9 nucleotides align to TRBD1. The V segment lost 4 bases and the J segment 4 bases; nucleotides outside the gene matches: 2. CDR1 is SGHRS, CDR2 YFSETQ, per germline. The CDR3 is 13 residues long. CDR3: CASSKTGGYGYTF. The CDR3 DNA reads as TGCGCCAGCAGCAAGACAGGGGGCTATGGCTACACCTTC.

This clonotype was seen a handful of times. The chain combines TRBV29-1 with TRBJ2-7; TRBD2 aligns across 8 bases. This CDR3 contains 14 residues. The germline V gene encodes CDR1 SQVTM and CDR2 ANQGSEA. V was pared by 4 bases and J by 0 bases, with 5 bases of the junction left unmatched. As DNA, the CDR3 is TGCAGCGTTGGGGGGCTAGCGGGCTCCTACGAGCAGTACTTC. It translates to CSVGGLAGSYEQYF.

The chain carries TRBV25-1 and TRBJ1-6; TRBD1 matches 7 bases. From germline, CDR1 is MGHDK and CDR2 SYGVNS. CDR3 length: 16 residues. The ends lost 1 base at V and 9 bases at J; junction bases unmatched: 9. CDR3 sequence: CASSESVLGGGSPLHF. Here the CDR3 DNA reads TGTGCCAGCAGTGAATCTGTGTTAGGGGGCGGTTCACCCCTCCACTTT.

This clonotype was observed many times. The rearrangement joins TRBV15 to TRBJ1-5, with 9 bases aligning to TRBD1. Looked up from germline, CDR1 is LNHNV and CDR2 is YYDKDF (reference sequence). This CDR3 comprises 18 residues. V trimming: 5 bases; J trimming: 2 bases; junction bases outside the gene matches: 13. Here the CDR3 reads CATSRAGQGGYGNQPQHF. Written as DNA, the CDR3 is TGTGCCACCAGCCGGGCGGGACAGGGTGGGTATGGCAATCAGCCCCAGCATTTT. Full variable domain (remainder filled in from reference TRBV15 and TRBJ1-5): DAMVIQNPRYQVTQFGKPVTLSCSQTLNHNVMYWYQQKSSQAPKLLFHYYDKDFNNEADTPDNFQSRRPNTSFCFLDIRSPGLGDTAMYLCATSRAGQGGYGNQPQHFGDGTRLSIL.

This clonotype was seen once. J is TRBJ1-5 and V is TRBV20-1; D is undetermined. Trimming pared 3 bases from V and 2 bases from J, leaving 8 bases between. Germline CDR1 is DFQATT and CDR2 is SNEGSKA (reference sequence). This CDR3 has 13 amino acids. CDR3 protein: CSASEYRNQPQHF. CDR3 coding DNA: TGCAGTGCTAGTGAGTATCGCAATCAGCCCCAGCATTTT.

DNA for the CDR3: TGTGCCAGCAGCTCGGTCTTTTACTACACCTTC. Residues: CASSSVFYYTF. This chain links TRBV2 with TRBJ1-2; no reliable D call. CDR1 is SNHLY, CDR2 FYNNEI, per germline. Trimming shortened V by 6 bases and J by 10 bases, and 12 bases separated the two germline ends. The CDR3 length is 11 residues.

V usage is TRBV5-4 and J usage is TRBJ2-5, with 12 positions matching TRBD2. Trimming took 4 bases from V and 4 from J; bases not matched to a gene: 8. This CDR3 contains 16 residues. Germline values: CDR1 SGHNT, CDR2 YYREEE (reference sequence). CDR3 DNA: TGTGCCAGCAGCGTTCCTAGCGGGAGGGCCAGAGAGACCCAGTACTTC. This translates into CASSVPSGRARETQYF. The variable domain in full, with the rest retrieved from reference TRBV5-4 and TRBJ2-5, is ETGVTQSPTHLIKTRGQQVTLRCSSQSGHNTVSWYQQALGQGPQFIFQYYREEENGRGNFPPRFSGLQFPNYSSELNVNALELDDSALYLCASSVPSGRARETQYFGPGTRLLVL.

CDR3: CASRDLGANQPQHF. In nucleotides, the CDR3 is TGTGCCAGCAGAGACCTGGGTGCGAATCAGCCCCAGCATTTT. The chain uses TRBV6-4 and TRBJ1-5; the D is unclear. V was clipped by 6 bases and J by 4 bases, with 13 bases between them. This CDR3 is built from 14 residues. Germline values: CDR1 MRHNA, CDR2 SNTAGT.

The chain recombines TRBV2 with TRBJ2-5; D not resolved. This CDR3 comprises 15 residues. Trimming took off 6 bases at V and 5 bases at J, with 19 bases between the two ends. Germline-derived CDR1 and CDR2 are SNHLY and FYNNEI. CDR3 loop: CASSQAPRVQETQYF. CDR3 bases: TGTGCCAGCAGCCAAGCCCCTAGAGTACAGGAGACCCAGTACTTC.

The rearrangement uses TRBV12-3 or TRBV12-4 and TRBJ2-7, with D maybe TRBD1 (6 bases). The CDR3 extends over 13 amino acids. V was cut by 2 bases and J by 3 bases, with 8 bases left in between. DNA of the CDR3: TGTGCCAGCAGTTTACACAGGGACTACGAGCAGTACTTC. It translates to CASSLHRDYEQYF.

This clonotype was picked up many times. The rearrangement joins TRBV2 to TRBJ1-4, with a weak D call TRBD1 (5 bases). Deletions cut 0 bases from V and 4 bases from J, with 9 bases between. The CDR3 covers 15 residues. Germline V gene data show CDR1 as SNHLY and CDR2 as FYNNEI. CDR3 DNA sequence: TGTGCCAGCAGTGAAGCCGACAGCGATAATGAAAAACTGTTTTTT. Translating it yields CASSEADSDNEKLFF.

The table lists this clonotype with many counts. The V gene is TRBV19, the J gene TRBJ1-5, with no clear D. This CDR3 is built from 13 residues. Between the trimmed V and J ends, which lost 10 bases and 6 bases, there was a span of 16 bases. Germline CDR1 reads LNHDA; CDR2 reads SQIVND (reference sequence). In DNA, the CDR3 is TGTGCCACCCGGAAAAGCGGGAGTCAGCCCCAGCATTTT. It encodes CATRKSGSQPQHF.

This clonotype was observed a handful of times. J is TRBJ2-5 and V is TRBV7-9; TRBD1 matches at 7 bases. V lost 5 bases to trimming and J lost 1 base; unmatched junction nucleotides: 13. This CDR3 has 17 residues. CDR1 and CDR2 (germline): SEHNR, FQNEAQ (reference sequence). CDR3 protein: CASSHKPGQLGQETQYF. DNA for the CDR3: TGTGCCAGCAGCCATAAACCGGGACAGCTGGGCCAAGAGACCCAGTACTTC.

This clonotype is a singleton in its sample. This chain connects TRBV10-3 to TRBJ1-5; D is ambiguous. Germline CDR1 and CDR2: ENHRY and SYGVKD. With 2 bases removed from V and 6 bases from J, the gap between germline ends came to 11 bases. The CDR3 is made up of 14 amino acids. As DNA, the CDR3 is TGTGCCATCAGTGAGACTGGCGGCTCTCAGCCCCAGCATTTT. It yields the protein CAISETGGSQPQHF.

V gene TRBV11-2 combines with J gene TRBJ2-7; 10 bases match TRBD1. Germline CDR1 SGHAT, CDR2 FQNNGV. The CDR3 has 15 amino acids. After removal of 5 bases from V and 5 bases from J, the junction contained 9 bases not matched to a gene. The CDR3 bases are TGTGCCAGCAGCCTCGACAGGGGGCGTCGGGACGAGCAGTACTTC. It specifies CASSLDRGRRDEQYF.